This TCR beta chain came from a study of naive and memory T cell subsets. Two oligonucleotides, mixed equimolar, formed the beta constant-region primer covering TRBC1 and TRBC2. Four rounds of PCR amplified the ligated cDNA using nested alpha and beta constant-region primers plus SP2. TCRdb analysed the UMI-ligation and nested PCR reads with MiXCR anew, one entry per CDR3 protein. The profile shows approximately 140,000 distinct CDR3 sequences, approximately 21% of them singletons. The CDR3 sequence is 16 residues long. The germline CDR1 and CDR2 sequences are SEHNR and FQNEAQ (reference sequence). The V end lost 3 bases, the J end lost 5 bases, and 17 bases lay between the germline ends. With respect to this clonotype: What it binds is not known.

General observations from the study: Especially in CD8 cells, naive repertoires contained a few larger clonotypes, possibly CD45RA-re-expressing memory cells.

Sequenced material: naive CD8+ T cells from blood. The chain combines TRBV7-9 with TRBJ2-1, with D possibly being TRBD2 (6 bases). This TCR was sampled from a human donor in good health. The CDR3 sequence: CASSFPLGERDNEQFF. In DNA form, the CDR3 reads TGTGCCAGCAGCTTTCCTCTGGGGGAGCGGGACAATGAGCAGTTCTTC.